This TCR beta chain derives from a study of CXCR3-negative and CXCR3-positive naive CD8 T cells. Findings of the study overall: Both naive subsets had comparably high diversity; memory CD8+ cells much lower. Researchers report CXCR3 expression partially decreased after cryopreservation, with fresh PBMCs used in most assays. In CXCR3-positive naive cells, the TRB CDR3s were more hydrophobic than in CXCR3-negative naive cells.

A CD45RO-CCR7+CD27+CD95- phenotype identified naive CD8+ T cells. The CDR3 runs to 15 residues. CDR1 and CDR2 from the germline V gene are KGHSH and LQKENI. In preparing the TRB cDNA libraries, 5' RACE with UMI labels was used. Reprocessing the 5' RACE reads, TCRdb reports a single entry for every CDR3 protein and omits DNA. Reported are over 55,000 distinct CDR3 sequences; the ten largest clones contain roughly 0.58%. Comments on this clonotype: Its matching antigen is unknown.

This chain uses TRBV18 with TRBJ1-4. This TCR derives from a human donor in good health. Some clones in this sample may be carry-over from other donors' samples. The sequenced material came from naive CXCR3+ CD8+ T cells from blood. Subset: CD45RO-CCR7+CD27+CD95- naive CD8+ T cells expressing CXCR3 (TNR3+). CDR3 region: CASSPSGTVPRELFF. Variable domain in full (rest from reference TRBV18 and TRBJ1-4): NAGVMQNPRHLVRRRGQEARLRCSPMKGHSHVYWYRQLPEEGLKFMVYLQKENIIDESGMPKERFSAEFPKEGPSILRIQQVVRGDSAAYFCASSPSGTVPRELFFGSGTQLSVL.